The sequence of this TCR beta chain was determined in a study of shared clonotypes between healthy human individuals. Naivety among CD8 cells was defined by CD45RO negativity and positive CCR7 selection, thereby excluding terminally differentiated effector memory CD45RA+ cells. The germline CDR1 and CDR2 sequences are MNHEY and SMNVEV (reference sequence). This CDR3 spans 13 amino acids. Trimming removed 7 bases from V and 2 bases from J, with 12 bases in between. This table comes from immunoSEQ multiplex PCR, and its TCRdb copy is limited to in-frame clones, with some not included. The sample contains about 2.1 million clones, about 94% of which appear only once. Findings and limits, study-wide: Since donors were few, the genetic and exposure-history diversity represented was limited.

As regards this clone: As yet, its antigen is unknown.

The TCR sequence derives from a man aged 18 to 35 in good health. Some clones in this sample may be carry-over from other donors' samples. The rearrangement uses TRBV27 and TRBJ2-7; D tentatively reads TRBD1 or TRBD2 (5 bases each). The sequencing sample was made of naive CD8+ T cells from PBMCs. The CDR3 reads CASTGQSPYEQYF. The CDR3 nucleotides are TGTGCCAGCACGGGGCAGAGCCCCTACGAGCAGTACTTC.